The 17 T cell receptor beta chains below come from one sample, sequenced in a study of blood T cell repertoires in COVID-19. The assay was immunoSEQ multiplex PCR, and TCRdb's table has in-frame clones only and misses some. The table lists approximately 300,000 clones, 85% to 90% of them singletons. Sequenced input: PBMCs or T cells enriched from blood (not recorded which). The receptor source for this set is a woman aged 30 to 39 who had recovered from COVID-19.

CDR3 nucleotides: TGTGCCAGCAGTCCGCGTGGGCCTTTGGATACGCAGTATTTT. Translated, it gives CASSPRGPLDTQYF. The V and J genes are TRBV28 and TRBJ2-3, with unresolved D. The CDR3 has 14 amino acids. Per the germline V gene, CDR1 is MDHEN and CDR2 is SYDVKM. V was cut by 5 bases and J by 6 bases, with 15 bases left in between.

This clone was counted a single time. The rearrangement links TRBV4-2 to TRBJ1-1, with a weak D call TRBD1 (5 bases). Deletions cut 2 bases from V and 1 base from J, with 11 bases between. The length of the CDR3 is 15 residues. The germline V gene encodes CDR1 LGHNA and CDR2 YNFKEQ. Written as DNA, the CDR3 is TGTGCCAGCAGCCAACGGGGGACTGAGAACACTGAAGCTTTCTTT. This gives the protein CASSQRGTENTEAFF.

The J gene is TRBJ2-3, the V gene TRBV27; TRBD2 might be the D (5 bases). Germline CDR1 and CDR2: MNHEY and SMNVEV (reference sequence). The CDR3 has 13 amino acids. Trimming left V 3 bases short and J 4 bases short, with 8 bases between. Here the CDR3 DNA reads TGTGCCAGCAGTTTCCAGGACTCAGATACGCAGTATTTT. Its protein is CASSFQDSDTQYF.

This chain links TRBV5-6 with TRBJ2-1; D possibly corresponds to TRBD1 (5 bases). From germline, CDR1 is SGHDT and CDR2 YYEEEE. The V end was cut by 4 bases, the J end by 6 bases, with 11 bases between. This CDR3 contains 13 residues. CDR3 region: CASSQQGSNEQFF. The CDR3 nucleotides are TGTGCCAGCAGCCAGCAGGGTTCCAATGAGCAGTTCTTC.

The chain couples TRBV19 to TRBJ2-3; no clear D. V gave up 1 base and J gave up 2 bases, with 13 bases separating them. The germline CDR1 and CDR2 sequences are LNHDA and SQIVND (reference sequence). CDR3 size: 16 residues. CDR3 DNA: TGTGCCAGTAGTATAGGTGTGTTACGAGACACAGATACGCAGTATTTT. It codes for CASSIGVLRDTDTQYF. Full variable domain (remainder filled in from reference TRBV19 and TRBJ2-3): DGGITQSPKYLFRKEGQNVTLSCEQNLNHDAMYWYRQDPGQGLRLIYYSQIVNDFQKGDIAEGYSVSREKKESFPLTVTSAQKNPTAFYLCASSIGVLRDTDTQYFGPGTRLTVL.

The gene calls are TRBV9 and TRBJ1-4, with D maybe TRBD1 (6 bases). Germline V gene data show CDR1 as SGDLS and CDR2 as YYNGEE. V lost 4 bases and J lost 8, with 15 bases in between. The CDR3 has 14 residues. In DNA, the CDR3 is TGTGCCAGCAGCCCCTCCGCAGGGGTAGAAAAACTGTTTTTT. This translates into CASSPSAGVEKLFF.

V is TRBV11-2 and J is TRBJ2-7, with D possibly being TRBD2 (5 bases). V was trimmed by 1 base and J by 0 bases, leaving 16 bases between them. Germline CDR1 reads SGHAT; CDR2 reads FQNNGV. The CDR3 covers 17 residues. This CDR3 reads CASSLAWAERSSYEQYF. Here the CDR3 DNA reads TGTGCCAGCAGCTTAGCCTGGGCTGAGCGGAGCTCCTACGAGCAGTACTTC.

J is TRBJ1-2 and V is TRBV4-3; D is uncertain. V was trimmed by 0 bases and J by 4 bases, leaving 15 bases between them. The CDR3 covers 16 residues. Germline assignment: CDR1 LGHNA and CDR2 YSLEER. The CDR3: CASSQDQGREGYGYTF. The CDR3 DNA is TGCGCCAGCAGCCAAGATCAAGGACGGGAGGGCTATGGCTACACCTTC.

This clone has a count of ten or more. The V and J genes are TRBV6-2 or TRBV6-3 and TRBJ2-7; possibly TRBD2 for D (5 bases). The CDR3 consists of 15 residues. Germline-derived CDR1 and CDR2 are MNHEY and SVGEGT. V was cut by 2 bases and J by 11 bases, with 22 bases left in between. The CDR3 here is CASSYNSGLSPSEYF. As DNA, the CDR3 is TGTGCCAGCAGTTACAATAGTGGACTCTCACCATCGGAGTACTTC.

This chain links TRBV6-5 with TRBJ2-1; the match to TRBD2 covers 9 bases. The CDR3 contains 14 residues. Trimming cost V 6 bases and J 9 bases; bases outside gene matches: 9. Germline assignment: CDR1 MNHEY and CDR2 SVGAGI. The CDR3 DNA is TGTGCCAGCAGCCCCGGGGGGCGGGAGGGTGAGCAGTTCTTC. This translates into CASSPGGREGEQFF.

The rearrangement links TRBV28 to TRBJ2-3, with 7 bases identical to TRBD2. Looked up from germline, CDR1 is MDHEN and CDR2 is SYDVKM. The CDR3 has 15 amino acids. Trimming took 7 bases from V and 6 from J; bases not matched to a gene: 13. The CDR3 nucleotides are TGTGCCAGCATCTCCTTAGGGCGGGAGTGGGATACGCAGTATTTT. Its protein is CASISLGREWDTQYF. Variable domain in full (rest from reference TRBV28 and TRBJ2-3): DVKVTQSSRYLVKRTGEKVFLECVQDMDHENMFWYRQDPGLGLRLIYFSYDVKMKEKGDIPEGYSVSREKKERFSLILESASTNQTSMYLCASISLGREWDTQYFGPGTRLTVL.

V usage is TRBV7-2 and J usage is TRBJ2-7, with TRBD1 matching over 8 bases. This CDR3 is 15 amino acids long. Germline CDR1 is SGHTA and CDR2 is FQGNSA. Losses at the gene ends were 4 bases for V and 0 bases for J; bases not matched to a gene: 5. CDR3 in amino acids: CASSSPGTGSYEQYF. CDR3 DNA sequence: TGTGCCAGCAGCTCGCCTGGGACAGGCTCCTACGAGCAGTACTTC.

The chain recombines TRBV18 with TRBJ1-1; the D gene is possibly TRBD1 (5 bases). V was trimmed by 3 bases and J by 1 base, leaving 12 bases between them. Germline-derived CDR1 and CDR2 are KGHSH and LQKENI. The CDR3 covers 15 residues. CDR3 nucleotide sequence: TGTGCCAGCTCACCTGGGGCAGGGCCGAACACTGAAGCTTTCTTT. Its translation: CASSPGAGPNTEAFF.

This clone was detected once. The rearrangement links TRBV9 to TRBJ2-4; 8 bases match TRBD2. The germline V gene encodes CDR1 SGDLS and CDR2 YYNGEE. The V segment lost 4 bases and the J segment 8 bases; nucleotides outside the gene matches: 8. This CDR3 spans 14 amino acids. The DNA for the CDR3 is TGTGCCAGCAGCACCCGGGAGGGGGGGGACATTCAGTACTTC. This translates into CASSTREGGDIQYF.

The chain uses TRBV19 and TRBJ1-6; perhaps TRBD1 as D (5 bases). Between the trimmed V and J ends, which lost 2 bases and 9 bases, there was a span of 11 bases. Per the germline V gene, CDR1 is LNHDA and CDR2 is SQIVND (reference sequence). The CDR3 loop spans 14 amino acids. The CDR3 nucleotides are TGTGCCAGTAGTATAACGGGGGAGTCTTCACCCCTCCACTTT. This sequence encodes CASSITGESSPLHF.

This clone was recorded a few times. CDR3 in DNA: TGTGCCAGCTCACCACCGGGACACGAACCCACCGGGGAGCTGTTTTTT. Its protein product is CASSPPGHEPTGELFF. This chain links TRBV18 with TRBJ2-2, with D perhaps matching TRBD1 (6 bases). The germline V gene encodes CDR1 KGHSH and CDR2 LQKENI. CDR3 length: 16 amino acids. Trimming removed 0 bases at V and 4 bases at J, with 12 bases between.

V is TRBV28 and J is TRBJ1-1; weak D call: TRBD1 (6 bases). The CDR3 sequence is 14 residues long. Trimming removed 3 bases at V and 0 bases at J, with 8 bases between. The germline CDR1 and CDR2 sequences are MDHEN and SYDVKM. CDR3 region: CASSLGHLNTEAFF. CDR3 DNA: TGTGCCAGCAGTTTGGGACATTTGAACACTGAAGCTTTCTTT.